This T cell receptor beta chain comes out of a study of spatial heterogeneity in lung cancer. Described time point: sample taken at primary tumor resection. Around 68 TRACERx patients with early, untreated non-small cell lung cancer donated samples. Whole RNA came from tumor, nontumor lung or frozen PBMC and was sequenced without being sorted. This clonotype was counted at least ten times. TCRdb re-analysed the 5' RACE reads in MiXCR, keeping a single row per CDR3 protein. Altogether about 38,000 distinct CDR3 sequences are present, approximately 5.2% being singletons, with the ten largest covering more than 20%. The sequence was collected from a female donor with early-stage non-small cell lung cancer. The sample was PBMCs, taken at surgery.

The CDR3 sequence is CATSREGNIQYF. The CDR3 DNA reads as TGTGCCACCAGCAGAGAGGGAAACATTCAGTACTTC. The chain employs TRBV15 and TRBJ2-4; D is undetermined. CDR1 and CDR2 from the germline V gene are LNHNV and YYDKDF (reference sequence). There are 12 residues in the CDR3. Deletions cut 0 bases from V and 6 bases from J, with 3 bases between.